This entry describes one T cell receptor beta chain. This clonotype is a singleton in its sample. Its antigen is unknown. Base quality data are lacking; no much larger clone is found one base away. One read offers little support. Amplification of TCR beta CDR3 regions was carried out from RNA transcripts. The TCR CDR3 was subjected to a first round of RT-PCR using the HTBI primer set and the Qiagen OneStep RT-PCR kit. Libraries were constructed in a second round of multiplex PCR, after which size selection and purification were carried out. The libraries were sequenced on an Illumina HiSeq2000 using paired-end 100 bp reads. Turning to the authors' computational methods: Raw data were processed with SOAPnuke, discarding reads with adapters, uncalled bases, mean Phred below 15, or no exact constant-primer or identifier match. COPE v1.2.5 was used to merge the high-quality paired reads, and each unique nucleotide sequence was defined as a clonotype. Clonotypes were aligned to IMGT TRBV, TRBD and TRBJ reference segments using MiTCR v1.1. The analysis was restricted to V-J combinations with a frequency above 0.0001, which together covered about 99% of the repertoires. A TCS score was defined as the ratio between F50 (clonal expansion) and ExV (chaos), using BLOSUM62-based TCRdist between CDR3 peptides within each V-J. Welch's t-statistics and random forest reduced around 520 V-J features to around 14, which were used in a naive Bayes classifier (R e1071). TCRdb trimmed the raw reads at Q25, called clones with MiXCR and kept productive beta chains. A single entry per CDR3 protein holds the most common genes and DNA from its merged rows. None of the V and J calls come from the authors' own analysis; TCRdb made them. The sample profile shows some 700,000 distinct CDR3 sequences; 15% to 20% of them were found once. About a sixth of the sample is in the top ten clones.

This entry is derived from a study of T cells in Graves' hyperthyroidism and ophthalmopathy (dated by TCRdb to about 2019). Context from the whole study: Peripheral blood samples were taken at the time of initial diagnosis, prior to any treatment. After sampling, hyperthyroidism patients received methimazole starting at 30 mg daily, and ophthalmopathy patients received high-dose intravenous methylprednisolone. The study also compared thyroid tissue and blood T-cell repertoires from more than five Graves' hyperthyroidism patients. The 100 discovery patients were randomly divided into training and test sets at a 7:3 ratio. The paper describes TCR Vbeta CDR3 sequencing of around 140 peripheral blood samples, made up of 40 to 45 ophthalmopathy patients, more than 70 hyperthyroidism patients and roughly 17 progressor patients. TCR V-J signatures able to tell the groups apart were searched for in a discovery cohort of approximately 95 patients, of whom about 40 had Graves' ophthalmopathy and around 57 had stable Graves' hyperthyroidism. Prospective prediction of ophthalmopathy was tested in an independent validation cohort of approximately 18 hyperthyroidism patients and 17 patients who later progressed to ophthalmopathy. The study at large found these results: In validation, progression to ophthalmopathy was predicted by the model with 70% to 71% sensitivity and approximately 78% specificity, a median of around 5.9 months before onset. A model built on a 13 V-J signature distinguished ophthalmopathy from stable hyperthyroidism, reaching about 88% sensitivity and under 84% specificity in cross-validation and 80%/75% in testing. No statistical method was used to fix the sample size in advance, and group allocation was not hidden from the investigators. Blood samples also contained most of the expanded thyroid clonotypes (frequency above 0.001), which suggests that blood repertoires may reflect thyroid immune responses.

Stable Graves' hyperthyroidism was defined as no progression to ophthalmopathy during 18 months of follow-up. Hyperthyroidism patients were newly diagnosed, had a disease duration of under 2 months, and were aged 18 to 65 years. Exclusion was applied to patients with uncontrolled infections, other autoimmune diseases, pregnancy or lactation. Diagnoses were established on the basis of clinical symptoms, serum thyroxine and TRAb, thyroid ultrasound, and orbital computed tomography. PBMCs were separated from roughly 10 ml of fresh peripheral blood using Ficoll-Paque density gradient centrifugation. Total RNA was extracted using Trizol reagent, and RNA quality was assessed on an Agilent 2100 Bioanalyzer. CDR1 LGHDT and CDR2 YNNKEL were looked up in the germline V gene (reference sequence). Taken from cysteine to phenylalanine, the CDR3 has 17 residues. Only CDR3 DNA remains: 51 bases, in frame from the first base. Germline trimming: 4 bases from V, 6 bases from J; junction bases outside gene matches: 16.

The sample was blood. The receptor was derived from a man aged 50 to 60 with Graves' hyperthyroidism. This chain is built from TRBV3-1 and TRBJ2-3, and TRBD2 matches 7 of the central bases. The CDR3 protein: CASSRAGGGSGPDTQYF. At the DNA level, the sequence is TGTGCCAGCAGCCGAGCCGGTGGCGGGAGCGGCCCCGATACGCAGTATTTT.